These 20 T cell receptor beta chains came from one sample sequenced in a study of blood T cell repertoires in COVID-19. Sequencing was performed with immunoSEQ multiplex PCR; in TCRdb, only in-frame clones are kept and a portion is missing. In the table there are 90,000 to 150,000 clones, roughly 83% of which are singletons. Sequencing used peripheral blood. The origin of the receptors is a woman over 75 with acute or convalescent COVID-19.

The J gene is TRBJ2-7, the V gene TRBV28, with unresolved D. The ends were cut back, 5 bases at V and 4 bases at J, with 15 bases in the middle. Germline-derived CDR1 and CDR2 are MDHEN and SYDVKM. CDR3 length: 14 residues. CDR3 DNA sequence: TGTGCCAGCAGTCCCCCGCACCAGGCGTACGAGCAGTACTTC. Translated: CASSPPHQAYEQYF.

This clone was picked up a small number of times. The chain combines TRBV10-3 with TRBJ2-1, with 9 bases identical to TRBD2. The V and J ends lost 11 bases and 7 bases, in that order; junction bases with no gene match: 15. Per germline, CDR1 ENHRY and CDR2 SYGVKD. The CDR3 is 15 amino acids. In DNA, the CDR3 is TGTGCCGCCACCCGTGACCTAGCGGGATTTAATGAGCAGTTCTTC. Protein sequence: CAATRDLAGFNEQFF.

The V and J genes are TRBV6-6 and TRBJ1-2, with TRBD1 matching over 8 bases. Losses at the gene ends were 7 bases for V and 7 bases for J; bases not matched to a gene: 2. This CDR3 has 11 amino acids. CDR1 and CDR2 from the germline V gene are MNHNY and SVGAGI (reference sequence). In nucleotides, the CDR3 is TGTGCCAGCAAAACAGGGGGTGGCTACACCTTC. Encoded protein: CASKTGGGYTF.

The chain has TRBV20-1 and TRBJ2-1, with TRBD2 matching over 11 bases. Per the germline V gene, CDR1 is DFQATT and CDR2 is SNEGSKA (reference sequence). This CDR3 has 18 residues. Germline trimming cut 6 bases from V and 0 bases from J; bases unmatched to any gene: 13. The CDR3 DNA reads TGCAGTGCCAGTAGCGGGGGGGCCCCGGGAGGCTCCTACAATGAGCAGTTCTTC. It translates to CSASSGGAPGGSYNEQFF.

The J gene is TRBJ1-1, the V gene TRBV5-6; the D is unclear. This CDR3 contains 15 residues. V was cut by 0 bases and J by 4 bases, with 13 bases left in between. CDR1 is SGHDT, CDR2 YYEEEE, per germline. CDR3 in amino acids: CASSLASAGLTEAFF. The CDR3, as DNA: TGTGCCAGCAGCTTGGCCTCTGCTGGGCTCACTGAAGCTTTCTTT. The variable domain in full, completed from reference TRBV5-6 and TRBJ1-1, reads DAGVTQSPTHLIKTRGQQVTLRCSPKSGHDTVSWYQQALGQGPQFIFQYYEEEERQRGNFPDRFSGHQFPNYSSELNVNALLLGDSALYLCASSLASAGLTEAFFGQGTRLTVV.

The rearrangement uses TRBV7-2 and TRBJ2-7; a weak D match, TRBD2 (5 bases). CDR1 is SGHTA, CDR2 FQGNSA, per germline. V was shortened by 2 bases and J by 3 bases, with 14 bases between the two germline ends. This CDR3 contains 15 residues. The CDR3 bases are TGTGCCAGCAGCTTACAGGCAGGCAGCGGCTACGAGCAGTACTTC. Its translation: CASSLQAGSGYEQYF.

V gene TRBV19 combines with J gene TRBJ2-1; 8 bases are shared with TRBD2. Germline V lookup: CDR1 LNHDA, CDR2 SQIVND (reference sequence). The V segment lost 5 bases and the J segment 6 bases; nucleotides outside the gene matches: 9. CDR3 size: 15 residues. In DNA, the CDR3 is TGTGCCAGTAGTGCCCGTAGCGGGGTGGGCAATGAGCAGTTCTTC. Its translation: CASSARSGVGNEQFF.

J is TRBJ1-5 and V is TRBV10-3; D unclear. Germline CDR1 is ENHRY and CDR2 is SYGVKD. The CDR3 has 15 residues. The germline V and J ends were trimmed by 0 bases and 9 bases, with 15 bases remaining between them. Here the CDR3 reads CAISESPPTNSPQHF. The CDR3 coding sequence is TGTGCCATCAGTGAGTCACCCCCTACGAATTCGCCCCAGCATTTT.

This clone was detected a few times. This chain connects TRBV30 to TRBJ1-5; 8 bases agree with TRBD1. The V and J ends lost 0 bases and 3 bases, in that order; junction bases with no gene match: 4. This CDR3 region has 15 residues. Per the germline V gene, CDR1 is GTSNPN and CDR2 is SVGIG (reference sequence). In DNA, the CDR3 is TGTGCCTGGAGTGTACAGGGGGTTCACAATCAGCCCCAGCATTTT. Translating gives CAWSVQGVHNQPQHF.

The chain recombines TRBV7-9 with TRBJ2-1; D gene unclear. CDR3 size: 11 residues. Germline CDR1 reads SEHNR; CDR2 reads FQNEAQ (reference sequence). Trimming stripped 1 base from V and 9 bases from J, with 4 bases between. CDR3 protein: CASSLELEQFF. In nucleotides, the CDR3 is TGTGCCAGCAGCTTAGAACTTGAGCAGTTCTTC.

The genes are TRBV7-2 and TRBJ2-1; 8 positions match TRBD1. V trimming: 5 bases; J trimming: 5 bases; junction bases outside the gene matches: 8. The CDR3 sequence is 15 residues long. Germline V CDR1 and CDR2: SGHTA, FQGNSA. The CDR3 nucleotides are TGTGCCAGCAGCCCTGGGACAGGTAGCCACAATGAGCAGTTCTTC. It is translated as CASSPGTGSHNEQFF.

This chain links TRBV18 with TRBJ1-3; D unresolved. V shed 2 bases and J shed 1 base, with 12 bases lying between them. CDR3 length: 16 amino acids. CDR1 is KGHSH and CDR2 is LQKENI in the germline V gene. The CDR3 DNA sequence: TGTGCCAGCTCACCAGCGGCTCCGGGGTCTGGAAACACCATATATTTT. Its translation is CASSPAAPGSGNTIYF.

V gene TRBV5-4 combines with J gene TRBJ2-1, with TRBD1 as a possible D gene (6 bases). The CDR3 consists of 15 residues. CDR1 and CDR2 (germline): SGHNT, YYREEE (reference sequence). The V end was cut by 2 bases, the J end by 7 bases, with 16 bases between. CDR3 amino acids: CASSLGGKEGNEQFF. The CDR3 DNA follows: TGTGCCAGCAGCTTAGGGGGAAAAGAGGGAAATGAGCAGTTCTTC.

The gene calls are TRBV5-1 and TRBJ1-1; tentative D call: TRBD1 (6 bases). CDR1 and CDR2 (germline): SGHRS, YFSETQ. Trimming left V 4 bases short and J 0 bases short, with 13 bases between. The CDR3 runs to 15 residues. CDR3 coding DNA: TGCGCCAGCAGCCTTCTACAGGGCCTGAACACTGAAGCTTTCTTT. Translated: CASSLLQGLNTEAFF. The complete variable domain, with remaining parts taken from reference TRBV5-1 and TRBJ1-1, reads KAGVTQTPRYLIKTRGQQVTLSCSPISGHRSVSWYQQTPGQGLQFLFEYFSETQRNKGNFPGRFSGRQFSNSRSEMNVSTLELGDSALYLCASSLLQGLNTEAFFGQGTRLTVV.

The V and J genes are TRBV18 and TRBJ2-3, with 12 bases fitting TRBD2. The CDR3 extends over 16 amino acids. CDR1 and CDR2 from the germline V gene are KGHSH and LQKENI. The junction had 0 bases not matched to a gene; V was cut back by 1 base and J by 1 base. The CDR3: CASSPRTSGGTDTQYF. In DNA form, the CDR3 reads TGTGCCAGCTCACCACGGACTAGCGGGGGCACAGATACGCAGTATTTT. The full variable domain, its missing parts supplied by reference TRBV18 and TRBJ2-3, is NAGVMQNPRHLVRRRGQEARLRCSPMKGHSHVYWYRQLPEEGLKFMVYLQKENIIDESGMPKERFSAEFPKEGPSILRIQQVVRGDSAAYFCASSPRTSGGTDTQYFGPGTRLTVL.

The genes are TRBV7-2 and TRBJ2-2; D is uncertain. Germline V gives CDR1 SGHTA, CDR2 FQGNSA. The V and J ends lost 3 bases and 7 bases respectively, with 9 bases between them. The CDR3 length is 13 residues. The CDR3 loop is CASSFSEVGELFF. CDR3 sequence (DNA): TGTGCCAGCAGCTTTTCAGAGGTCGGGGAGCTGTTTTTT.

The rearrangement links TRBV25-1 to TRBJ1-4; no definite D call. This CDR3 has 15 amino acids. Germline V gene data show CDR1 as MGHDK and CDR2 as SYGVNS. Trimming took off 1 base at V and 6 bases at J, with 12 bases between the two ends. The CDR3 region is CASSEFGGLDEKLFF. CDR3 coding DNA: TGTGCCAGCAGTGAATTCGGAGGGCTTGATGAAAAACTGTTTTTT. Full variable domain (missing parts from reference TRBV25-1 and TRBJ1-4): EADIYQTPRYLVIGTGKKITLECSQTMGHDKMYWYQQDPGMELHLIHYSYGVNSTEKGDLSSESTVSRIRTEHFPLTLESARPSHTSQYLCASSEFGGLDEKLFFGSGTQLSVL.

The count of this clone is one. The chain combines TRBV30 with TRBJ2-7; D perhaps matches TRBD2 (6 bases). CDR3 length: 15 amino acids. Looked up from germline, CDR1 is GTSNPN and CDR2 is SVGIG (reference sequence). The germline V and J ends were trimmed by 2 bases and 3 bases, with 17 bases remaining between them. This CDR3 reads CAWSRGTKVGYEQYF. In nucleotides, the CDR3 is TGTGCCTGGAGTCGGGGGACGAAGGTAGGCTACGAGCAGTACTTC.

This chain joins TRBV5-1 and TRBJ2-7; 8 bases agree with TRBD2. Germline loops: CDR1 SGHRS, CDR2 YFSETQ. This CDR3 is 14 amino acids long. Germline trimming cut 4 bases from V and 3 bases from J; bases unmatched to any gene: 6. The CDR3 spells CASSPGTRGYEQYF. The CDR3 DNA reads TGCGCCAGCAGCCCCGGGACTAGGGGCTACGAGCAGTACTTC.

V usage is TRBV11-2 and J usage is TRBJ2-3; D possibly corresponds to TRBD2 (5 bases). The V and J ends lost 2 bases and 4 bases respectively, with 16 bases between them. CDR1 SGHAT and CDR2 FQNNGV come from the germline V gene. This CDR3 region has 16 residues. The CDR3 reads CASSLSPAGTADTQYF. The DNA for the CDR3 is TGTGCCAGCAGCTTAAGTCCCGCGGGCACAGCAGATACGCAGTATTTT.